The next 27 T cell receptor beta chains were all read from a single sample in a study of shared clonotypes between healthy human individuals. TCRdb's copy holds only in-frame clones and misses some; the assay was immunoSEQ multiplex PCR. The sample records around 2.3 million clones, under 97% being singletons. Sequencing was carried out using naive CD4+ T cells sorted from blood. The subset here: CD45RA+ positively selected. The receptors were sampled from a young man in good health.

The chain recombines TRBV11-2 with TRBJ2-2; D is possibly TRBD1 or TRBD2 (5 bases each). Trimming cost V 5 bases and J 6 bases, with 16 bases left between them. CDR3 length: 15 residues. CDR1 is SGHAT and CDR2 is FQNNGV in the germline V gene. This CDR3 is CASSLRDAIPGELFF. CDR3 in DNA: TGTGCCAGCAGCCTCCGGGACGCCATCCCCGGGGAGCTGTTTTTT. Drawing the rest from reference TRBV11-2 and TRBJ2-2, the complete variable domain is EAGVAQSPRYKIIEKRQSVAFWCNPISGHATLYWYQQILGQGPKLLIQFQNNGVVDDSQLPKDRFSAERLKGVDSTLKIQPAKLEDSAVYLCASSLRDAIPGELFFGEGSRLTVL.

A remark on this clone: A junction boundary mismatches the germline segment, possibly from a read error. The genes are TRBV5-1 and TRBJ1-1, with 10 bases matching TRBD1. The CDR3 loop spans 16 amino acids. The germline CDR1 and CDR2 sequences are SGHRS and YFSETQ. The CDR3 DNA is TGCGCCAGCAGTTTGGGACGGACAGGGGGGAACACTGAAGCTTTCTTT. This codes for CASSLGRTGGNTEAFF.

CDR3 DNA: TGTGCCTGGACACCCGACTGGGATGCCTACGAGCAGTACTTC. Residues: CAWTPDWDAYEQYF. This chain links TRBV30 with TRBJ2-7; D is undetermined. V was shortened by 4 bases and J by 2 bases, with 15 bases between the two germline ends. Looked up from germline, CDR1 is GTSNPN and CDR2 is SVGIG (reference sequence). The CDR3 length is 14 residues.

This clone was observed once. This sample includes further DNA sequences coding for the same CDR3. The V and J genes are TRBV20-1 and TRBJ2-7; D gene uncertain. The ends were cut back, 5 bases at V and 3 bases at J, with 5 bases in the middle. Germline assignment: CDR1 DFQATT and CDR2 SNEGSKA (reference sequence). The CDR3 contains 10 residues. The CDR3 reads CSALNYEQYF. The CDR3 DNA sequence: TGCAGTGCTCTCAACTACGAGCAGTACTTC.

The V gene is TRBV4-1, the J gene TRBJ2-3; no definite D call. This CDR3 is 16 amino acids long. The V end lost 3 bases, the J end lost 2 bases, and 15 bases lay between the germline ends. CDR1 is MGHRA, CDR2 YSYEKL, per germline. The CDR3 bases are TGCGCCAGCAGCCAGATCGGTGAGGACCCCACAGATACGCAGTATTTT. Translation: CASSQIGEDPTDTQYF.

The rearrangement joins TRBV11-2 to TRBJ1-1, with D possibly being TRBD1 (5 bases). The CDR3 extends over 14 amino acids. V lost 5 bases and J 4 bases, leaving 14 bases between the germline ends. Germline lookup yields CDR1 SGHAT and CDR2 FQNNGV. The CDR3 loop is CASSIRSGTTEAFF. In DNA form, the CDR3 reads TGTGCCAGCAGCATTAGATCGGGGACCACTGAAGCTTTCTTT.

Regarding this clone: The same CDR3 can be traced to other DNA sequences in this sample. The V gene is TRBV6-1, the J gene TRBJ2-7; D may be TRBD2 (5 bases). Trimming shortened V by 4 bases and J by 0 bases, and 13 bases separated the two germline ends. The CDR3 loop spans 15 amino acids. The V gene's germline CDR1 is MNHNS and CDR2 SASEGT. The CDR3 loop is CASSVLEGSSYEQYF. For the CDR3, the DNA is TGTGCCAGCAGTGTTCTGGAAGGGAGCTCCTACGAGCAGTACTTC.

In this sample, this clone turned up once. One end of the junction is discordant with germline, which a read error may explain. This sequence joins TRBV7-7 and TRBJ2-3; D unresolved. Germline V gives CDR1 SSHAT, CDR2 FNYEAQ (reference sequence). This CDR3 comprises 13 residues. DNA of the CDR3: TGTGCTAGCAGCTTAGATATCACAGATACGCAGTATTTT. Translation gives CASSLDITDTQYF.

The J gene is TRBJ2-3, the V gene TRBV7-9, with D unresolved. This CDR3 is built from 13 residues. Trimming removed 4 bases at V and 6 bases at J, with 11 bases between. Looked up from germline, CDR1 is SEHNR and CDR2 is FQNEAQ (reference sequence). Here the CDR3 DNA reads TGTGCCAGCAGCTCCAGGTTTTCGGATACGCAGTATTTT. It codes for CASSSRFSDTQYF.

DNA of the CDR3: TGCGCCAGCAGTGAGGTCCCCGAGGGAGCCTACGAGCAGTACTTC. As protein: CASSEVPEGAYEQYF. The V and J genes are TRBV10-2 and TRBJ2-7, with D possibly TRBD2 on 5 matching bases. CDR3 length: 15 amino acids. Trimming took off 2 bases at V and 2 bases at J, with 13 bases between the two ends. Germline-derived CDR1 and CDR2 are WSHSY and SAAADI.

V and J are TRBV23-1 and TRBJ1-5, with a tentative D call TRBD1 (5 bases). TRBV23-1 carries the ORF label, with uncertain function. This CDR3 is built from 13 residues. The V and J ends lost 2 bases and 7 bases respectively, with 9 bases between them. CDR3 DNA sequence: TGCGCCAGCAGTCAAAGGGGAAGGCAGCCCCAGCATTTT. It is translated as CASSQRGRQPQHF.

CDR3 sequence reads: CAWSRGRESTDTQYF. The CDR3 nucleotides are TGTGCCTGGAGTCGGGGACGGGAAAGCACAGATACGCAGTATTTT. This chain joins TRBV30 and TRBJ2-3; D possibly matches TRBD1 or TRBD2 (5 bases each). The CDR3 extends over 15 amino acids. The germline V and J ends were trimmed by 2 bases and 0 bases, with 12 bases remaining between them. Germline-derived CDR1 and CDR2 are GTSNPN and SVGIG (reference sequence).

Note on this clone: The identical CDR3 is also encoded by other nucleotide sequences in the sample. The chain uses TRBV25-1 and TRBJ1-2; the D gene is possibly TRBD1 (5 bases). V was shortened by 3 bases and J by 5 bases, with 7 bases between the two germline ends. Germline-derived CDR1 and CDR2 are MGHDK and SYGVNS. CDR3 size: 12 residues. The CDR3, as DNA: TGTGCCAGCAGTGAGCAGGGTTATGGCTACACCTTC. Protein sequence: CASSEQGYGYTF.

The V gene is TRBV10-2, the J gene TRBJ1-5; D is undetermined. The germline gives CDR1 WSHSY, CDR2 SAAADI. V lost 0 bases and J lost 1, with 22 bases in between. CDR3 length equals 20 residues. In nucleotides, the CDR3 is TGCGCCAGCAGTGAGTCGTCGGCGACAACGCCCTCGGGAAGCAATCAGCCCCAGCATTTT. Translation gives CASSESSATTPSGSNQPQHF.

The V and J genes are TRBV29-1 and TRBJ2-3; D perhaps matches TRBD2 (6 bases). CDR3 size: 14 residues. In germline, CDR1 is SQVTM, CDR2 ANQGSEA. The V end was cut by 1 base, the J end by 1 base, with 9 bases between. In DNA, the CDR3 is TGCAGCGTTGAAGCGGGAGTTCGCACAGATACGCAGTATTTT. As protein: CSVEAGVRTDTQYF.

This clone was seen a single time. This rearrangement joins TRBV2 to TRBJ2-1, with 8 nucleotides matching TRBD2. J lost 9 bases, V lost 5 bases, and 12 bases had no gene match. This CDR3 has 15 amino acids. Germline V gives CDR1 SNHLY, CDR2 FYNNEI. Here the CDR3 DNA reads TGTGCCAGCAGTCCGGTTACCGCGGGAGGTGGTGAGCAGTTCTTC. Protein product: CASSPVTAGGGEQFF.

This chain connects TRBV4-2 to TRBJ2-3, with D possibly being TRBD1 (6 bases). Germline V gene lookup returns CDR1 LGHNA and CDR2 YNFKEQ. Trimming left V 1 base short and J 2 bases short, with 7 bases between. The CDR3 length is 14 residues. This chain's CDR3 is CASSQGGPTDTQYF. The CDR3 DNA reads TGTGCCAGCAGCCAAGGGGGGCCCACAGATACGCAGTATTTT.

The rearrangement uses TRBV11-2 and TRBJ1-1; D unresolved. The CDR3 covers 13 residues. Trimming removed 6 bases from V and 1 base from J, with 9 bases in between. Germline values: CDR1 SGHAT, CDR2 FQNNGV. The CDR3 DNA is TGTGCCAGCAGACTGCAGGAGAACACTGAAGCTTTCTTT. Translation: CASRLQENTEAFF.

Note on this clone: The same CDR3 arises from other DNA sequences in this sample as well. V is TRBV7-8 and J is TRBJ2-7, with no clear D. The V gene's germline CDR1 is SGHVS and CDR2 FQNEAQ. With 5 bases removed from V and 0 bases from J, the gap between germline ends came to 5 bases. The length of the CDR3 is 12 residues. The CDR3 loop reads CASSLGSYEQYF. CDR3 coding DNA: TGTGCCAGCAGCCTAGGCTCCTACGAGCAGTACTTC.

The chain couples TRBV28 to TRBJ2-5, with 7 bases that match TRBD1. J gave up 1 base and V 6 bases, and 8 bases lay outside the gene matches. CDR1 and CDR2 from the germline V gene are MDHEN and SYDVKM. This CDR3 is 15 amino acids long. The CDR3 here is CASRTGTVLQETQYF. The CDR3 nucleotides read TGTGCCAGCAGAACCGGGACAGTTCTCCAAGAGACCCAGTACTTC.

This clone was detected only once. The chain couples TRBV5-6 to TRBJ1-1, with 7 bases identical to TRBD1. Germline V gene sequence: CDR1 SGHDT, CDR2 YYEEEE. V was pared by 0 bases and J by 0 bases, with 2 bases of the junction left unmatched. The CDR3 has 15 residues. This CDR3 is CASSLAGQMNTEAFF. DNA of the CDR3: TGTGCCAGCAGCTTGGCGGGACAGATGAACACTGAAGCTTTCTTT.

The chain recombines TRBV6-6 with TRBJ2-7; 9 nucleotides align to TRBD1. Germline trimming cut 4 bases from V and 1 base from J; bases unmatched to any gene: 8. CDR1 is MNHNY, CDR2 SVGAGI, per germline (reference sequence). The CDR3 runs to 16 residues. CDR3 bases: TGTGCCAGCAGTTCGACCGTGGGGACAGGGTCCTACGAGCAGTACTTC. This gives the protein CASSSTVGTGSYEQYF.

J is TRBJ2-1 and V is TRBV10-3; possibly TRBD1 or TRBD2 for D (5 bases each). The CDR3 has 14 amino acids. The germline V gene has CDR1 ENHRY and CDR2 SYGVKD. Trimming cost V 3 bases and J 5 bases, with 11 bases left between them. The CDR3 nucleotides are TGTGCCATCAGTGACTCTGGGACCGACAATGAGCAGTTCTTC. It yields the protein CAISDSGTDNEQFF.

About this clone: At the DNA level, this CDR3 is encoded by other sequences in the same sample as well. The genes are TRBV28 and TRBJ1-2; no reliable D call. V was trimmed by 3 bases and J by 0 bases, leaving 5 bases between them. The CDR3 sequence is 13 residues long. From germline, CDR1 is MDHEN and CDR2 SYDVKM. CDR3 in amino acids: CASSLPANYGYTF. In nucleotides, the CDR3 is TGTGCCAGCAGTTTGCCTGCTAACTATGGCTACACCTTC.

V gene TRBV2 combines with J gene TRBJ1-6, with 7 bases aligning to TRBD1. This CDR3 spans 13 amino acids. Per the germline V gene, CDR1 is SNHLY and CDR2 is FYNNEI. V gave up 6 bases and J gave up 9 bases; unmatched junction bases: 5. CDR3 coding DNA: TGTGCCAGCAGGGGGGACAGCTTTTCACCCCTCCACTTT. Protein sequence: CASRGDSFSPLHF.

V gene TRBV18 combines with J gene TRBJ1-3; 8 bases line up with TRBD1. The CDR3 loop spans 14 amino acids. From germline, CDR1 is KGHSH and CDR2 LQKENI. V lost 3 bases to trimming and J lost 8 bases; unmatched junction nucleotides: 6. The CDR3 reads CASSPGQGRDTIYF. DNA of the CDR3: TGTGCCAGCTCACCCGGACAGGGAAGGGACACCATATATTTT.

The genes are TRBV5-1 and TRBJ2-1, with TRBD2 matching over 9 bases. V gave up 5 bases and J gave up 9 bases; unmatched junction bases: 12. This CDR3 is 15 amino acids long. Germline CDR1 reads SGHRS; CDR2 reads YFSETQ. In DNA form, the CDR3 reads TGCGCCAGCAGATCGGGGACTAGCTCACACGGTGAGCAGTTCTTC. Residues: CASRSGTSSHGEQFF.